The TCR beta chain under discussion was sequenced for a study of beta chain features in type 1 diabetes. Study results and limitations: Junctions at VDJ sites from type 1 diabetes patients had fewer insertions and more deletions.

Sorting that relied on CD45RO/CCR7/CD25/CD127/CD95/CD27 yielded CD4+ naive, central memory, regulatory and stem cell-like memory cells. Sort purity for all populations was recorded as exceeding 98%. As regards this clone: Its antigen is undetermined.

The investigators reverse transcribed all of the isolated RNA, so they sequenced expressed TCRB transcripts. TCRdb's copy holds only in-frame clones and misses some; the assay was immunoSEQ multiplex PCR. This table has under 950,000 clones, 15% to 20% appearing once. The sample taken for sequencing was naive CD4+ T cells from blood. The TCR was taken from a woman between 18 and 29 years old in good health.

CDR3 in DNA: TGTGCCAGCAGCGCCCAAGGGTCTAGCACGTACGAGCAGTACTTC. Protein sequence: CASSAQGSSTYEQYF. V gene TRBV9 combines with J gene TRBJ2-7, with D tentatively TRBD2 (5 bases). Germline CDR1 reads SGDLS; CDR2 reads YYNGEE. V lost 3 bases and J 4 bases, leaving 17 bases between the germline ends. This CDR3 region has 15 residues.